This TCR beta chain was sequenced for a study of B cell selection in AIRE deficiency. Study conclusions and caveats: TCRbeta-only data showed around 39% of shared healthy Treg sequences in healthy Tconv. Shared Treg sequences had shorter CDR3s, biased toward rearrangements with few non-templated insertions.

Conventional CD4 T cells were sorted as CD4+CD127+ cells. CDR1 is LNHNV, CDR2 YYDKDF, per germline (reference sequence). This CDR3 contains 13 residues. As processed by the authors: Patients' conventional T cells yielded roughly 1.2x10^5 distinct TCRbeta sequences; donors' about 1.5x10^5. Here immunoSEQ multiplex PCR was the method, and the copy in TCRdb shows in-frame clones only, minus some. V and J calls and clone size are as listed in that table; D and trimming were resolved from the DNA. The repertoire has under 25,000 clones, about 97% of them found once; the top ten carry less than 0.4%. This clone was found once. Its matching antigen is unknown. One junction end disagrees with the germline gene, perhaps due to a read error.

The source material was conventional CD4+ T cells sorted from PBMCs. The sequence came from a human donor with AIRE deficiency. This chain joins TRBV15 and TRBJ2-3; possibly TRBD1 for D (5 bases). The CDR3 region is CASSRDPGDTQYF. As DNA, the CDR3 is TGTGCCTCCAGCCGAGACCCAGGGGATACGCAGTATTTT.